One T cell receptor (beta chain) is described in this entry. Antigen specificity is unknown. The data were obtained in a study of T cell responses to AZD1222 COVID-19 vaccine. Broader study findings: Once two AZD1222 doses were given, Spike-specific TCR breadth and depth went up. Unmutated variant regions are reportedly the target of nearly half of TCRs that are spike-specific. Vaccine-associated CD4 TCRs spanned spike, dominant at 160-218 and 743-854.

Trimming shortened V by 9 bases and J by 4 bases, and 19 bases separated the two germline ends. The CDR3 covers 15 residues. CDR1 is SGHRS, CDR2 YFSETQ, per germline. Measured with immunoSEQ multiplex PCR; TCRdb has only the in-frame clones, and not every one. Of 90,000 to 100,000 clones listed, approximately 88% are singletons. This receptor was identified in an adult who received the AZD1222 COVID-19 vaccine. Sequencing was performed on peripheral blood, taken 28 days after the second AZD1222 dose. This rearrangement joins TRBV5-1 to TRBJ2-2; a weak D match, TRBD1 (6 bases). The CDR3 DNA follows: TGCGCCACGGGGCCGGACAGCCGGTTCACCGGGGAGCTGTTTTTT. Its protein is CATGPDSRFTGELFF.